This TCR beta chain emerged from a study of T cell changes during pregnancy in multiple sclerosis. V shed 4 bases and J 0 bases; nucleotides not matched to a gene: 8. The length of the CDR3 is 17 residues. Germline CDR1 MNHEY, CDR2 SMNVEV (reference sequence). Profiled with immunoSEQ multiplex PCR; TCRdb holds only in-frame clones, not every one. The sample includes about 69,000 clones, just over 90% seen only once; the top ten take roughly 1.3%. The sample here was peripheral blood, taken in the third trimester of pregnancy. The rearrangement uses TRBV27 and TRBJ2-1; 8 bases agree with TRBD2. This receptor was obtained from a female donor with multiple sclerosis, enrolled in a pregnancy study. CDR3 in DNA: TGTGCCAGCAGTTGGGGTCCCGGGACTAGCTCCTACAATGAGCAGTTCTTC. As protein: CASSWGPGTSSYNEQFF.